The clone carrying this T cell receptor beta chain was recorded once. This record belongs to a study of blood T cell repertoires in COVID-19. Trimming removed 0 bases from V and 5 bases from J, with 12 bases in between. This CDR3 has 15 amino acids. In germline, CDR1 is SGHDT, CDR2 YYEEEE. Here immunoSEQ multiplex PCR was the method, and the copy in TCRdb shows in-frame clones only, minus some. The table includes a few hundred thousand clones, about 88% detected once. The genes are TRBV5-6 and TRBJ2-1, with a tentative D call TRBD2 (6 bases). Sequencing was performed on PBMCs or T cells enriched from blood (not recorded which). The sequence was collected from a man under 40 with acute COVID-19. CDR3 amino acids: CASSLVGRKHNEQFF. As DNA, the CDR3 is TGTGCCAGCAGCTTGGTCGGGAGAAAGCACAATGAGCAGTTCTTC.